A selection of T cell receptor beta chains follows, all from one sample in a study of response to subunit inactivated influenza vaccine. TCRdb re-analysed the RT-PCR reads in MiXCR, keeping a single row per CDR3 protein. The top ten clones hold roughly 9.6% of a sample with about 570,000 distinct CDR3 sequences, about 11% of them seen once. This sample was shared with a second study, whose subject was T cells expressing NK-cell markers.

The sequences come from PBMCs from blood, collected on the day of vaccination. Receptor source: a middle-aged man who received an inactivated influenza vaccine. Both conserved end residues are part of each CDR3. D genes are given only for firm matches. Not all rows give a size; the values are once, few, many and, for expanded clones, a class.

cdr3_aa | cdr3_nt | d_call | v_call | clone_size | j_call
CASSFRDRVSQHF | TGTGCCAGCAGCTTTCGAGACAGGGTCAGCCAGCATTTT | TRBD1 | TRBV5-6 | few | TRBJ1-5
CSARMSSGVETQYF | TGCAGTGCTAGAATGTCTAGCGGGGTAGAGACCCAGTACTTC | TRBD2 | TRBV20-1 | few | TRBJ2-5
CSAPGTGGVRTQYF | TGCAGTGCGCCTGGGACAGGGGGCGTAAGGACCCAGTACTTC | TRBD1 | TRBV20-1 | few | TRBJ2-5
CASSVSRLAEPNTGELFF | TGTGCCAGCAGCGTATCGAGACTAGCGGAGCCGAACACCGGGGAGCTGTTTTTT | TRBD2 | TRBV9 | - | TRBJ2-2
CASSVNGRGTDTQYF | TGTGCCAGCAGCGTAAACGGGAGGGGCACAGATACGCAGTATTTT | TRBD2 | TRBV9 | - | TRBJ2-3
CSASRGRSQETQYF | TGCAGTGCTAGTCGAGGTCGGAGTCAAGAGACCCAGTACTTC | - | TRBV20-1 | few | TRBJ2-5
CASSVQAGETLEETQYF | TGTGCCAGCAGTGTTCAAGCGGGAGAGACGCTAGAAGAGACCCAGTACTTC | TRBD2 | TRBV2 | few | TRBJ2-5
CASSGDSSYEQYF | TGTGCCAGTAGTGGAGATTCCTCCTACGAGCAGTACTTC | - | TRBV19 | - | TRBJ2-7
CASSQGDFNTEAFF | TGTGCCAGCAGCCAAGGAGACTTTAACACTGAAGCTTTCTTT | - | TRBV3-1 | few | TRBJ1-1
CASSFGGSLYEQYF | TGTGCCAGCAGCTTTGGCGGGAGTCTGTATGAGCAGTACTTC | TRBD2 | TRBV5-6 | - | TRBJ2-7
CASASGSTPYEQYF | TGTGCCAGCGCTTCTGGTTCTACCCCCTACGAGCAGTACTTC | - | TRBV6-2/TRBV6-3 | few | TRBJ2-7
CSVRQQYSGNTIYF | TGCAGCGTTCGTCAGCAGTACTCTGGAAACACCATATATTTT | - | TRBV29-1 | many | TRBJ1-3
CSVGQQDTEAFF | TGCAGCGTTGGACAGCAGGACACTGAAGCTTTCTTT | - | TRBV29-1 | few | TRBJ1-1
CRPGQSSYNEQFF | TGCAGGCCGGGACAGAGCTCCTACAATGAGCAGTTCTTC | TRBD1 | TRBV20-1 | - | TRBJ2-1
CATSDPVGGYTF | TGTGCCACCAGTGACCCGGTTGGAGGCTACACCTTC | - | TRBV24-1 | - | TRBJ1-2
CSARSGANEQYF | TGCAGTGCTAGATCGGGGGCCAACGAGCAGTACTTC | - | TRBV20-1 | - | TRBJ2-7
CATSEVPGELFF | TGTGCCACCAGTGAGGTACCGGGGGAGCTGTTTTTT | - | TRBV24-1 | - | TRBJ2-2
CATEGLAGGPEDTQYF | TGTGCCACCGAGGGACTAGCGGGAGGGCCGGAGGATACGCAGTATTTT | TRBD2 | TRBV15 | - | TRBJ2-3
CASSELGRAANYGYTF | TGTGCCAGCAGTGAATTGGGCAGGGCAGCTAACTATGGCTACACCTTC | - | TRBV25-1 | - | TRBJ1-2
CASSDRTGRSGEQFF | TGTGCCAGCAGTGATAGGACAGGGCGGTCGGGTGAGCAGTTCTTC | TRBD1 | TRBV2 | - | TRBJ2-1
CASARPGQGFYEQYF | TGTGCCAGCGCTCGCCCGGGACAGGGATTCTACGAGCAGTACTTC | TRBD1 | TRBV27 | few | TRBJ2-7
CAWSSGLLGYTF | TGTGCCTGGAGTTCAGGGCTTCTGGGCTACACCTTC | - | TRBV30 | - | TRBJ1-2
CASRTGTMGYGYTF | TGTGCCAGCCGAACAGGGACGATGGGCTATGGCTACACCTTC | - | TRBV19 | few | TRBJ1-2
CSAIIGTGNNEQFF | TGCAGTGCTATTATCGGGACAGGCAACAATGAGCAGTTCTTC | TRBD1 | TRBV20-1 | many | TRBJ2-1
CSAHAGTGGPTTQYF | TGCAGTGCTCACGCGGGGACAGGGGGGCCAACGACCCAGTACTTC | TRBD1 | TRBV20-1 | many | TRBJ2-5
CASRDGLAGHTGELFF | TGTGCCAGCAGGGACGGACTAGCGGGGCACACCGGGGAGCTGTTTTTT | TRBD2 | TRBV6-1 | - | TRBJ2-2
CSARDWTSISNEQFF | TGCAGTGCTAGAGATTGGACTAGTATTTCCAATGAGCAGTTCTTC | TRBD2 | TRBV20-1 | few | TRBJ2-1
CASSLMGANNEQFF | TGTGCCAGCAGCTTAATGGGGGCTAACAATGAGCAGTTCTTC | - | TRBV7-3 | - | TRBJ2-1
CASSPQGGLAVTDTQYF | TGTGCCAGCAGTCCCCAGGGGGGACTAGCGGTCACAGATACGCAGTATTTT | TRBD2 | TRBV25-1 | - | TRBJ2-3
CAISGADYEQYF | TGTGCCATCAGTGGAGCAGACTACGAGCAGTACTTC | - | TRBV10-3 | few | TRBJ2-7
CASSQEGRRVDTQYF | TGCGCCAGCAGCCAAGAAGGACGGAGGGTGGATACGCAGTATTTT | - | TRBV4-1 | many | TRBJ2-3
CASSLYPRTASDF | TGCGCCAGCAGCTTGTACCCTCGGACGGCCTCGGACTTC | - | TRBV5-1 | - | TRBJ2-5
CATSSFPGGRQPQHF | TGTGCCACCAGCAGTTTCCCAGGGGGAAGACAGCCCCAGCATTTT | TRBD1 | TRBV15 | few | TRBJ1-5
CASSQQGTGSYEQYF | TGTGCCAGCAGCCAACAAGGGACAGGTAGTTACGAGCAGTACTTC | TRBD1 | TRBV4-2 | - | TRBJ2-7
CASSKTRLINEQFF | TGTGCCAGCAGCAAAACCCGACTAATCAATGAGCAGTTCTTC | - | TRBV12-3/TRBV12-4 | few | TRBJ2-1
CASSFNRVSPYNEQFF | TGTGCCAGCAGCTTTAATAGGGTTAGCCCGTACAATGAGCAGTTCTTC | - | TRBV5-6 | few | TRBJ2-1
CASSDRGRGTDTQYF | TGTGCCAGCAGCGACAGAGGCAGGGGGACAGATACGCAGTATTTT | TRBD1 | TRBV6-1 | - | TRBJ2-3
CASRNQGGASTDTQYF | TGTGCCAGCAGGAACCAGGGTGGCGCGAGCACAGATACGCAGTATTTT | - | TRBV2 | few | TRBJ2-3
CASSYDRPSTDTQYF | TGTGCCAGCAGTTACGACAGACCTAGCACAGATACGCAGTATTTT | - | TRBV6-5 | few | TRBJ2-3
CAILLGAGANVLTF | TGTGCCATTCTCCTGGGTGCTGGGGCCAACGTCCTGACTTTC | - | TRBV10-3 | many | TRBJ2-6
CASSTGTGIRQPQHF | TGTGCCAGCAGCACCGGGACAGGGATCCGTCAGCCCCAGCATTTT | TRBD1 | TRBV7-8 | - | TRBJ1-5
CATSRGRLAGTYEQYF | TGTGCCACCAGCAGAGGACGACTAGCGGGAACCTACGAGCAGTACTTC | TRBD2 | TRBV15 | - | TRBJ2-7
CASSANTGGGNQPQHF | TGTGCCAGCAGTGCTAACACAGGGGGAGGCAATCAGCCCCAGCATTTT | TRBD1 | TRBV6-1 | few | TRBJ1-5